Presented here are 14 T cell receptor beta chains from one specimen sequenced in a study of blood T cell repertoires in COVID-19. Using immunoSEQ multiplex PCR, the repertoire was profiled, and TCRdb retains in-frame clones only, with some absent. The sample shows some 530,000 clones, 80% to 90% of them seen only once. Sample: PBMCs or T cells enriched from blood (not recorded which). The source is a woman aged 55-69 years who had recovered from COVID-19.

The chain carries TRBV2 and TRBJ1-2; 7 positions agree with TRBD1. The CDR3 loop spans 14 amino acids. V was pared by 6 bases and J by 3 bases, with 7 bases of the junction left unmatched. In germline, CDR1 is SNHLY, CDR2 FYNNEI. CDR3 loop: CASRHRGSDYGYTF. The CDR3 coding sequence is TGTGCCAGCAGACACAGGGGATCAGACTATGGCTACACCTTC.

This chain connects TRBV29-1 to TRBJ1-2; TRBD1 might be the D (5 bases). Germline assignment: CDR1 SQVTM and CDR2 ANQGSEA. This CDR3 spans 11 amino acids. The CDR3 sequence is CAGGAGHGYTF. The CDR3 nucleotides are TGCGCGGGAGGGGCAGGGCATGGCTACACCTTC.

The CDR3 coding sequence is TGTGCCAGCAGCCCCCGGGAGACTAATGAAAAACTGTTTTTT. Residues: CASSPRETNEKLFF. This chain uses TRBV3-1 (or the pseudogene TRBV3-2) with TRBJ1-4; D remains unclear. Trimming cost V 4 bases and J 2 bases, with 8 bases left between them. The CDR3 covers 14 residues. The germline V gene has CDR1 LGHDT and CDR2 YNNKEL (reference sequence).

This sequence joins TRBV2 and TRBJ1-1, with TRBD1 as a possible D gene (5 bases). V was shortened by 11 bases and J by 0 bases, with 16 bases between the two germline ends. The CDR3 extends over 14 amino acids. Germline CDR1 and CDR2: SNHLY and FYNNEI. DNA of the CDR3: TGTGCCTGCGCCAGGGCATTCATGAACACTGAAGCTTTCTTT. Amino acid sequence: CACARAFMNTEAFF.

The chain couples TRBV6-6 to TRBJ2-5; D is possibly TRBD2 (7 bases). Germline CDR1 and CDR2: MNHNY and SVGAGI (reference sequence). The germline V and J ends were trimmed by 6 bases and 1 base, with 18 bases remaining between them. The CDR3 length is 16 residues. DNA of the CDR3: TGTGCCAGCAGCCCGACGGCGGGGGCCCTCCAAGAGACCCAGTACTTC. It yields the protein CASSPTAGALQETQYF.

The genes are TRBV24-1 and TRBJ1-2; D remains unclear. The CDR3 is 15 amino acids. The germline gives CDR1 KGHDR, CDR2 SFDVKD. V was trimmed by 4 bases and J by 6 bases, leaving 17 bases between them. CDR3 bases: TGTGCCACCAGTGACTCCTATTCCCGAGATAATGGCTACACCTTC. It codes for CATSDSYSRDNGYTF.

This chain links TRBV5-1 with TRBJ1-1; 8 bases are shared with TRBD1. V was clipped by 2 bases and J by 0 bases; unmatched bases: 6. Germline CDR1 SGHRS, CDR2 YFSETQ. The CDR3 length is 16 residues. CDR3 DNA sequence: TGCGCCAGCAGCTTTATGACAGGGGTTATGAACACTGAAGCTTTCTTT. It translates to CASSFMTGVMNTEAFF.

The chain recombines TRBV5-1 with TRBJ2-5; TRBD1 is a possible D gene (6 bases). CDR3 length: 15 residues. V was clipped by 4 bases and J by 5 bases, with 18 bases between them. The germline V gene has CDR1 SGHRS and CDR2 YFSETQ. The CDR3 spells CASSDRDTLRETQYF. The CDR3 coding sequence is TGCGCCAGCAGCGACCGGGACACCCTGCGGGAGACCCAGTACTTC.

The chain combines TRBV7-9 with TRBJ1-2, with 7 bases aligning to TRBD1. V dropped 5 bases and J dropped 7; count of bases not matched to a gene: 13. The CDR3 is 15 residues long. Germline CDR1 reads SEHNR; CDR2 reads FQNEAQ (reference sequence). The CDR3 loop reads CASSDPLRGHSGYTF. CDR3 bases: TGTGCCAGCAGCGACCCCCTTAGGGGGCATTCTGGCTACACCTTC.

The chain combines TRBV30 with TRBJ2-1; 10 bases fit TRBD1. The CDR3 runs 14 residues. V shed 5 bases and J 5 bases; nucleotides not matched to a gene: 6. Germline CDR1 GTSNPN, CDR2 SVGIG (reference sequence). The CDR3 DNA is TGTGCCTGGGACAGGGGGCGACTCAACAATGAGCAGTTCTTC. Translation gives CAWDRGRLNNEQFF.

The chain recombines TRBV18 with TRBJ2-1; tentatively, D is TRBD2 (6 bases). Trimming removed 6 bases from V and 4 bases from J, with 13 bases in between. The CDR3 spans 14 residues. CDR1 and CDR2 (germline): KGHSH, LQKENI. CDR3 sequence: CASSGGRLYNEQFF. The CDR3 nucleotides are TGTGCCAGCTCCGGAGGGAGGTTGTACAATGAGCAGTTCTTC.

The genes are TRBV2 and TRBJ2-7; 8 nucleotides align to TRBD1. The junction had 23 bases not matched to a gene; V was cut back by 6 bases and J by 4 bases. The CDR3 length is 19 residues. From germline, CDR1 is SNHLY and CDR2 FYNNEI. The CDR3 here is CASSAGPGGDRNGKYEQYV. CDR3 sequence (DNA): TGTGCCAGCAGCGCCGGCCCGGGTGGGGACAGGAACGGGAAATACGAGCAGTACGTC.

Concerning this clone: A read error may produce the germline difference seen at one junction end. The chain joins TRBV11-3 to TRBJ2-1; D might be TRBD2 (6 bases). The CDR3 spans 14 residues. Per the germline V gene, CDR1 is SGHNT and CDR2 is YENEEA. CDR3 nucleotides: TGTGCCAGCAGCTTAGGGGACTCCCACAATGAGCAGTTCTTC. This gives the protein CASSLGDSHNEQFF.

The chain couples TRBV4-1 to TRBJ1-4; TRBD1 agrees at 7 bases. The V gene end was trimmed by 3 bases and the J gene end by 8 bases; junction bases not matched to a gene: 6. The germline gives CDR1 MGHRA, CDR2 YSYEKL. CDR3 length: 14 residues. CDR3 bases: TGCGCCAGCAGCCAGACAGGGATTGGAGAAAAACTGTTTTTT. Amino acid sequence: CASSQTGIGEKLFF.